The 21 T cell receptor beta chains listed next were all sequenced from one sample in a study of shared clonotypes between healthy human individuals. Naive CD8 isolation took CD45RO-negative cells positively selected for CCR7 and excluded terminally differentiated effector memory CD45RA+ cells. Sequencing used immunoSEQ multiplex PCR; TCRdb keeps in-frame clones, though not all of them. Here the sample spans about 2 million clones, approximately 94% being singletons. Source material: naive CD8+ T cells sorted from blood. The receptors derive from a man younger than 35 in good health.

CDR3 residues: CAWSGAGESSYEQYF. CDR3 bases: TGTGCCTGGAGTGGAGCGGGAGAAAGCTCCTACGAGCAGTACTTC. The V and J genes are TRBV30 and TRBJ2-7; 8 bases agree with TRBD2. The CDR3 runs 15 residues. CDR1 is GTSNPN, CDR2 SVGIG, per germline (reference sequence). The junction had 5 bases not matched to a gene; V was cut back by 1 base and J by 0 bases.

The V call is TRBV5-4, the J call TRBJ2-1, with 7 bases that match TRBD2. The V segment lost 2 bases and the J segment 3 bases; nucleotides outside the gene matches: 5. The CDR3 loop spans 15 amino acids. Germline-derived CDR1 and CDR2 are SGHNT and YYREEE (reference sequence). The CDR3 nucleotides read TGTGCCAGCAGCTTATCCAGCGGGGACTACAATGAGCAGTTCTTC. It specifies CASSLSSGDYNEQFF.

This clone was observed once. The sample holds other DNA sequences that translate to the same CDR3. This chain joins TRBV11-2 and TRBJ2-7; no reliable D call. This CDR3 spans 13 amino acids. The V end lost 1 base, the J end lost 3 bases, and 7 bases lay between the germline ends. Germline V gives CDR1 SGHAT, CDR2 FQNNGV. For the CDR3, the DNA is TGTGCCAGCAGCTTAGGACTGGACTACGAGCAGTACTTC. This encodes CASSLGLDYEQYF.

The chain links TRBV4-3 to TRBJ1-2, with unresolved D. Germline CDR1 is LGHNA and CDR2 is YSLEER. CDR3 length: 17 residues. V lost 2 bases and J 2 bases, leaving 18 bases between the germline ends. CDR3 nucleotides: TGCGCCAGCAGCCAACGTTTGGTGACACAAAAGAACTATGGCTACACCTTC. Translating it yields CASSQRLVTQKNYGYTF.

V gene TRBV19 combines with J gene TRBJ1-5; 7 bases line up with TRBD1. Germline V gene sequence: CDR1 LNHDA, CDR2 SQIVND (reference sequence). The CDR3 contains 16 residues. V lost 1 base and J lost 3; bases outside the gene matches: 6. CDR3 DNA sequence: TGTGCCAGTAGTATAGTAAGGAGGGGGCACAATCAGCCCCAGCATTTT. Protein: CASSIVRRGHNQPQHF.

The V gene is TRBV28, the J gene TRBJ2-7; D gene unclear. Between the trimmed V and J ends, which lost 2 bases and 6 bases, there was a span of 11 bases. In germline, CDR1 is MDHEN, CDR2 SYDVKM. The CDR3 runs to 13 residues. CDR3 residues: CASSLRASGEQYF. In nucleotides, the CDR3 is TGTGCCAGCAGTTTACGGGCCTCGGGCGAGCAGTACTTC.

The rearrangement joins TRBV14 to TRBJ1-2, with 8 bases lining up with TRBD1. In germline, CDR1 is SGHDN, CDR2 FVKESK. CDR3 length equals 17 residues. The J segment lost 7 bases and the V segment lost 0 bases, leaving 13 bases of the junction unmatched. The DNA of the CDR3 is TGTGCCAGCAGCCAAGAAATCAACTTCTCAGGGGGCTCTGGCTACACCTTC. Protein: CASSQEINFSGGSGYTF.

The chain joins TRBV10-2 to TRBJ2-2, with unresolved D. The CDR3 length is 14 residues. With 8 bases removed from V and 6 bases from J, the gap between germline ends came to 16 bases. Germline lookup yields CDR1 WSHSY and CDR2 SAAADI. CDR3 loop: CASHSPLRAGELFF. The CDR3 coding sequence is TGCGCCAGCCATTCTCCCCTCCGGGCCGGGGAGCTGTTTTTT.

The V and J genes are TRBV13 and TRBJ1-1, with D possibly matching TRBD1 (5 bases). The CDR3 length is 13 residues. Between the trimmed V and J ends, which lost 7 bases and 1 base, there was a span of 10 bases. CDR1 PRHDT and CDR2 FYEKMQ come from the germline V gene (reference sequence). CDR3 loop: CASKLRGNTEAFF. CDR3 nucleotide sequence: TGTGCCAGCAAGCTTAGGGGGAACACTGAAGCTTTCTTT.

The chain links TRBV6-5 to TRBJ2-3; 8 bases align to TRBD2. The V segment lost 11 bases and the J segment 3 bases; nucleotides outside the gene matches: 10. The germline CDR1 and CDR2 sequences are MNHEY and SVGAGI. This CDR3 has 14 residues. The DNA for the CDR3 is TGTGCCTCAGGGAAGGCGGGAGGAACAGATACGCAGTATTTT. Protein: CASGKAGGTDTQYF.

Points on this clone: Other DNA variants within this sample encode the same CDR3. The CDR3 bases are TGTGCCAGCACCGAGGACTCCTACGAGCAGTACTTC. Translating it yields CASTEDSYEQYF. The rearrangement uses TRBV7-9 and TRBJ2-7; D not certain. In germline, CDR1 is SEHNR, CDR2 FQNEAQ (reference sequence). The V end was cut by 7 bases, the J end by 0 bases, with 7 bases between. This CDR3 spans 12 amino acids.

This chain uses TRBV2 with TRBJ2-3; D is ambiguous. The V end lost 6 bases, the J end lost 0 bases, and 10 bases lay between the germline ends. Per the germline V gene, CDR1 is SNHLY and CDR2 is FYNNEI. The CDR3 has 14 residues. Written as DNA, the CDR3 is TGTGCCAGCAGCAACTACTTAAGCACAGATACGCAGTATTTT. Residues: CASSNYLSTDTQYF.

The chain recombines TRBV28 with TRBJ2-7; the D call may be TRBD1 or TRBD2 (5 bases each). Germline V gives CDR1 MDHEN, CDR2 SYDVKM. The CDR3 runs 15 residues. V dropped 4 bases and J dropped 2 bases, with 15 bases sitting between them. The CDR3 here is CASSSNRDGAYEQYF. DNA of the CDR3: TGTGCCAGCAGTTCAAACCGGGACGGAGCCTACGAGCAGTACTTC.

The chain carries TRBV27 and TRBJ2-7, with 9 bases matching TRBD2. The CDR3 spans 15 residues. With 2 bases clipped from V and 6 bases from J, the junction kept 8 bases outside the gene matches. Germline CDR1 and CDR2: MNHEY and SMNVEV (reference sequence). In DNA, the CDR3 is TGTGCCAGCAGTTTAGATGAGGCGGGAGGGGGCGAGCAGTACTTC. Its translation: CASSLDEAGGGEQYF.

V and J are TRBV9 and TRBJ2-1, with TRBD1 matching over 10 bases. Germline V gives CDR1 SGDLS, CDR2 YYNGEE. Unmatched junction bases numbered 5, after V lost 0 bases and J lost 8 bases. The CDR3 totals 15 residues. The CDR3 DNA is TGTGCCAGCAGCGTAGGGGGACAGGGGACGGATGAGCAGTTCTTC. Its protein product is CASSVGGQGTDEQFF.

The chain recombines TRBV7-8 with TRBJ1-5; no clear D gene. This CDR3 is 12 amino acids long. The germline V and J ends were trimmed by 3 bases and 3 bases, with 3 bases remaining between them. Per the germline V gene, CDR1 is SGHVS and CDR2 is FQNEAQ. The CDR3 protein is CASSLTNQPQHF. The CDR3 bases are TGTGCCAGCAGCTTGACCAATCAGCCCCAGCATTTT.

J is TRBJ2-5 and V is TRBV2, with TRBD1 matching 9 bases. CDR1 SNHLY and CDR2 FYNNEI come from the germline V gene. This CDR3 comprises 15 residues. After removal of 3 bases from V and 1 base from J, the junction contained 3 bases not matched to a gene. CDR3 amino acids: CASSEGQGFQETQYF. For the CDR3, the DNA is TGTGCCAGCAGTGAGGGACAGGGCTTCCAAGAGACCCAGTACTTC.

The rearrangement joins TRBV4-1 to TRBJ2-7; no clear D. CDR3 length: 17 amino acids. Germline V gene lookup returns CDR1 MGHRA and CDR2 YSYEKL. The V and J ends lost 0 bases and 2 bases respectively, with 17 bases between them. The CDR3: CASSQEGILSPTYEQYF. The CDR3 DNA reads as TGCGCCAGCAGCCAAGAGGGGATTCTTTCCCCAACCTACGAGCAGTACTTC.

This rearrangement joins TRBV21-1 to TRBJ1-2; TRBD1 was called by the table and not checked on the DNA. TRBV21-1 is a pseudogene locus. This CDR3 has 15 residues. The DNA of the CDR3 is TGTGCCAGCAGCTTCTTCGCTCGGCAGGGGGATGGCTACACCTTC. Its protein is CASSFFARQGDGYTF.

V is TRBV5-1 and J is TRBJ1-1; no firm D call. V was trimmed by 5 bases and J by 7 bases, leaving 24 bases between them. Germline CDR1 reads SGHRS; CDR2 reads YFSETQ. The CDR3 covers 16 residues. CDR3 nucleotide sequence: TGCGCCAGCAGGCCTACGGGCTCCGGGAAGACGGGTGAAGCTTTCTTT. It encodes CASRPTGSGKTGEAFF.

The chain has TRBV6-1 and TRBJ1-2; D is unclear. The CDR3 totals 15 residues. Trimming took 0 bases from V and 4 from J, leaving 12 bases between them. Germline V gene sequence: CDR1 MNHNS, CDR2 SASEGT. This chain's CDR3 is CASSEAIAGAYGYTF. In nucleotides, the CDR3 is TGTGCCAGCAGTGAAGCGATCGCGGGCGCCTATGGCTACACCTTC.